The next 17 T cell receptor beta chains were all read from a single sample in a study of blood T cell repertoires in COVID-19. Generated by immunoSEQ multiplex PCR, the TCRdb table keeps only in-frame clones and is missing some. The sample yields approximately 150,000 clones, 84% seen once. Sample: PBMCs or T cells enriched from blood (not recorded which). These receptors came from a woman between 45 and 65 years old who had recovered from COVID-19.

This sequence joins TRBV19 and TRBJ2-1; possibly TRBD1 for D (6 bases). This CDR3 has 15 residues. Trimming took 5 bases from V and 5 from J, leaving 16 bases between them. Germline CDR1 is LNHDA and CDR2 is SQIVND (reference sequence). The CDR3 nucleotides are TGTGCCAGTAGTCCGCCCAGGGGAACTCACAATGAGCAGTTCTTC. Residues: CASSPPRGTHNEQFF.

The chain uses TRBV6-5 and TRBJ2-1; 8 positions agree with TRBD2. The CDR3 contains 15 residues. Germline CDR1 reads MNHEY; CDR2 reads SVGAGI. V shed 4 bases, J shed 10 bases, and the junction held 12 bases outside the gene matches. The CDR3 spells CASSSSYGGATEQFF. The DNA for the CDR3 is TGTGCCAGCAGTTCATCTTACGGGGGGGCCACAGAGCAGTTCTTC.

The chain is built from TRBV19 and TRBJ2-7; D is possibly TRBD2 (6 bases). The CDR3 covers 14 residues. V gave up 5 bases and J gave up 7 bases, with 18 bases separating them. Germline values: CDR1 LNHDA, CDR2 SQIVND (reference sequence). The chain's CDR3 is CASSPESGGWEQYF. CDR3 DNA: TGTGCCAGTAGTCCAGAGTCCGGGGGTTGGGAGCAGTACTTC.

The rearrangement joins TRBV28 to TRBJ2-3; 8 bases match TRBD2. CDR3 length: 16 residues. V shed 6 bases and J 2 bases; nucleotides not matched to a gene: 10. Germline V gene lookup returns CDR1 MDHEN and CDR2 SYDVKM. In DNA form, the CDR3 reads TGTGCCAGCAGCTCGCCTGCGGGAGGTTCCACAGATACGCAGTATTTT. This encodes CASSSPAGGSTDTQYF.

V and J are TRBV7-9 and TRBJ1-1; perhaps TRBD1 as D (6 bases). There are 13 residues in the CDR3. In germline, CDR1 is SEHNR, CDR2 FQNEAQ (reference sequence). Trimming took off 6 bases at V and 2 bases at J, with 10 bases between the two ends. CDR3 in DNA: TGTGCCAGCAGAACAGGGATAAACACTGAAGCTTTCTTT. Residues: CASRTGINTEAFF.

This chain links TRBV7-2 with TRBJ2-7, with D perhaps TRBD2 (6 bases). The V and J ends lost 5 bases and 0 bases respectively, with 23 bases between them. The CDR3 is 18 residues long. The germline V gene has CDR1 SGHTA and CDR2 FQGNSA. Written as DNA, the CDR3 is TGTGCCAGCAGCCCCGCGGGGCCCAGGGAGACCACCTCCTACGAGCAGTACTTC. This encodes CASSPAGPRETTSYEQYF. Full variable domain (rest looked up from reference TRBV7-2 and TRBJ2-7): GAGVSQSPSNKVTEKGKDVELRCDPISGHTALYWYRQSLGQGLEFLIYFQGNSAPDKSGLPSDRFSAERTGGSVSTLTIQRTQQEDSAVYLCASSPAGPRETTSYEQYFGPGTRLTVT.

This chain connects TRBV24-1 to TRBJ2-7; D may be TRBD2 (6 bases). Trimming removed 1 base at V and 6 bases at J, with 9 bases between. The V gene's germline CDR1 is KGHDR and CDR2 SFDVKD. This CDR3 region has 13 residues. The DNA of the CDR3 is TGTGCCACCAGTGATTTTCGGGGGTTCGAGCAGTACTTC. Its translation is CATSDFRGFEQYF.

This clone has a single count. The chain joins TRBV28 to TRBJ1-4; 7 positions agree with TRBD1. V was clipped by 6 bases and J by 8 bases; unmatched bases: 15. The CDR3 covers 16 residues. CDR1 is MDHEN and CDR2 is SYDVKM in the germline V gene. The CDR3 sequence: CASSQTGMILKEKLFF. CDR3 coding DNA: TGTGCCAGCAGCCAGACAGGGATGATCCTAAAAGAAAAACTGTTTTTT. The complete variable domain, with remaining parts taken from reference TRBV28 and TRBJ1-4, reads DVKVTQSSRYLVKRTGEKVFLECVQDMDHENMFWYRQDPGLGLRLIYFSYDVKMKEKGDIPEGYSVSREKKERFSLILESASTNQTSMYLCASSQTGMILKEKLFFGSGTQLSVL.

The chain has TRBV6-1 and TRBJ1-6, with 8 bases identical to TRBD1. The CDR3 has 15 residues. From germline, CDR1 is MNHNS and CDR2 SASEGT. V lost 2 bases and J lost 11; bases outside the gene matches: 8. CDR3 residues: CASSEPGQGRTPLHF. The CDR3 nucleotides read TGTGCCAGCAGTGAACCAGGACAGGGTAGAACACCCCTCCACTTT.

The rearrangement joins TRBV27 to TRBJ1-2, with D maybe TRBD1 (5 bases). Germline CDR1 reads MNHEY; CDR2 reads SMNVEV (reference sequence). V was trimmed by 5 bases and J by 4 bases, leaving 17 bases between them. This CDR3 comprises 15 residues. The chain's CDR3 is CASSTAGGSIYGYTF. CDR3 DNA sequence: TGTGCCAGCAGTACGGCCGGGGGGAGTATCTATGGCTACACCTTC.

The CDR3, as DNA: TGTGCCAGCAGTCTTGGACAGGGTATCGGTGGCTACACCTTC. Protein sequence: CASSLGQGIGGYTF. The chain carries TRBV6-5 and TRBJ1-2, with 8 positions matching TRBD1. The CDR3 has 14 residues. CDR1 and CDR2 from the germline V gene are MNHEY and SVGAGI. J lost 7 bases, V lost 5 bases, and 9 bases had no gene match.

The V call is TRBV10-3, the J call TRBJ1-6; D is unclear. The CDR3 contains 14 residues. Germline values: CDR1 ENHRY, CDR2 SYGVKD. V was clipped by 5 bases and J by 0 bases, with 5 bases between them. The CDR3 DNA reads TGTGCCATCAGTCTGAGCTCCTATAATTCACCCCTCCACTTT. Translating gives CAISLSSYNSPLHF.

The chain uses TRBV4-1 and TRBJ2-3; the match to TRBD2 covers 11 bases. Germline CDR1 reads MGHRA; CDR2 reads YSYEKL. Trimming at V came to 1 base and at J to 2 bases, leaving 8 bases not matched to a gene. There are 18 residues in the CDR3. CDR3 amino acids: CASSQVAGGPHLTDTQYF. The CDR3 coding sequence is TGCGCCAGCAGCCAAGTAGCGGGGGGGCCCCACCTCACAGATACGCAGTATTTT.

The chain has TRBV3-1 (or the pseudogene TRBV3-2) and TRBJ2-6; 10 bases line up with TRBD1. The ends lost 3 bases at V and 4 bases at J; junction bases unmatched: 6. CDR1 is LGHDT, CDR2 YNNKEL, per germline (reference sequence). The CDR3 is made up of 17 amino acids. The CDR3 here is CASSQGQGRSGANVLTF. The CDR3 DNA reads TGTGCCAGCAGCCAGGGACAGGGGAGGTCGGGGGCCAACGTCCTGACTTTC.

This rearrangement joins TRBV3-1 (or the pseudogene TRBV3-2) to TRBJ2-7, with a weak D call TRBD2 (6 bases). The V gene's germline CDR1 is LGHDT and CDR2 YNNKEL (reference sequence). The CDR3 loop spans 13 amino acids. The germline V and J ends were trimmed by 5 bases and 10 bases, with 18 bases remaining between them. The DNA of the CDR3 is TGTGCCAGCAGCTCCGGGGGTCTAGGGCTACAGTACTTC. The encoded protein is CASSSGGLGLQYF.

There are a few counts of this clone. This rearrangement joins TRBV10-2 to TRBJ2-3; 7 bases fit TRBD2. The germline V gene has CDR1 WSHSY and CDR2 SAAADI. Trimming took 7 bases from V and 7 from J; bases not matched to a gene: 8. The CDR3 is 13 amino acids. Here the CDR3 DNA reads TGCGCCAGCAAGTCTAGCGGAGTAAATACGCAGTATTTT. As protein: CASKSSGVNTQYF.

The J gene is TRBJ2-1, the V gene TRBV11-3, with a possible D match to TRBD2 (6 bases). The V gene's germline CDR1 is SGHNT and CDR2 YENEEA. The CDR3 contains 14 residues. The ends were cut back, 5 bases at V and 4 bases at J, with 12 bases in the middle. DNA for the CDR3: TGTGCCAGCAGCACCGCGGGGCCTTACAATGAGCAGTTCTTC. It yields the protein CASSTAGPYNEQFF.